The present T cell receptor (beta chain) was sequenced within a study of early T cells in non-severe SARS-CoV-2 infection. This clonotype was seen at least ten times. TCRdb reprocessed the 5' RACE reads with MiXCR, giving one entry per CDR3 protein. The sample contains over 70,000 distinct CDR3 sequences, roughly 14% of which appear only once. The CDR3 spans 14 residues. Germline loops: CDR1 KGHSH, CDR2 LQKENI. The V gene lost 6 bases and the J gene lost 3 bases, with 14 bases spanning the gap. The rearrangement links TRBV18 to TRBJ1-2; D is ambiguous. The sequenced sample was whole blood. The origin of this receptor is an adult who was a healthcare worker with PCR-confirmed SARS-CoV-2 infection or an uninfected control (not recorded which). The CDR3 DNA is TGTGCCAGCTCGGGGTCGTCCCCTGACTATGGCTACACCTTC. It codes for CASSGSSPDYGYTF.